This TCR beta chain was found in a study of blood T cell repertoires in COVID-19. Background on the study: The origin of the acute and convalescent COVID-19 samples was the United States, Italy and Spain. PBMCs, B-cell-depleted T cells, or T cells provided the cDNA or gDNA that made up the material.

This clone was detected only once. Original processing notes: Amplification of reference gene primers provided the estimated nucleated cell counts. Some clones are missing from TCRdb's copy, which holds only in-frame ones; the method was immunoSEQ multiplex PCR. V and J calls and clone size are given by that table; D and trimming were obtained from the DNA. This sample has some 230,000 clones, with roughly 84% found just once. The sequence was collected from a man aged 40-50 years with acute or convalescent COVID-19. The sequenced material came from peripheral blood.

The CDR3 region has the DNA TGTGCCAGCAGTTACTCTCTCGGTGGCTACACCTTC. Amino acid sequence: CASSYSLGGYTF. V and J are TRBV6-2 or TRBV6-3 and TRBJ1-2; unclear D gene. The CDR3 contains 12 residues. The germline V gene has CDR1 MNHEY and CDR2 SVGEGT. V shed 0 bases and J shed 7 bases, with 6 bases lying between them.